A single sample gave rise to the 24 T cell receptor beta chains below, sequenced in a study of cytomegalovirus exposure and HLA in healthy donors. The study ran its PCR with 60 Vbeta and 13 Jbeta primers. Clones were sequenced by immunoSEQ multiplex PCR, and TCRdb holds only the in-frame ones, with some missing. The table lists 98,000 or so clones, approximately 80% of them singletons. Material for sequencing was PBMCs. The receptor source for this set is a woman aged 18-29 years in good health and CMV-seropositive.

CDR3 region: CASSLGYRGLDEAFF. The DNA of the CDR3 is TGTGCCAGCAGCTTAGGATACAGGGGGCTCGACGAAGCTTTCTTT. The chain combines TRBV7-3 with TRBJ1-1, with 9 bases aligning to TRBD1. Germline V gene data show CDR1 as SGHTA and CDR2 as FQGTGA. The CDR3 has 15 amino acids. With V trimmed by 2 bases and J by 8 bases, 9 bases remained unmatched. The full variable domain, its missing parts supplied by reference TRBV7-3 and TRBJ1-1, is GAGVSQTPSNKVTEKGKYVELRCDPISGHTALYWYRQSLGQGPEFLIYFQGTGAADDSGLPNDRFFAVRPEGSVSTLKIQRTERGDSAVYLCASSLGYRGLDEAFFGQGTRLTVV.

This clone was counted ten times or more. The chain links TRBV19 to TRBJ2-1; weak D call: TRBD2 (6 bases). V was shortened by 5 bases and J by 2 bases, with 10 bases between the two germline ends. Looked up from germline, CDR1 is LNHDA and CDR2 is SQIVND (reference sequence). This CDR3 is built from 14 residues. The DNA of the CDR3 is TGTGCCAGTAGTCTTAGCGGTACCTACAATGAGCAGTTCTTC. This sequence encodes CASSLSGTYNEQFF.

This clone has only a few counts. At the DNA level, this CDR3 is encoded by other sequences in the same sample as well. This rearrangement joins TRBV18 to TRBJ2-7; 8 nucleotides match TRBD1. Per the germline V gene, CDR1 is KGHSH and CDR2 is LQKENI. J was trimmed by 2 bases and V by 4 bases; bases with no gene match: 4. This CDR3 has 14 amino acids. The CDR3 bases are TGTGCCAGCTCACTAGGACAGGGCCCCTACGAGCAGTACTTC. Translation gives CASSLGQGPYEQYF.

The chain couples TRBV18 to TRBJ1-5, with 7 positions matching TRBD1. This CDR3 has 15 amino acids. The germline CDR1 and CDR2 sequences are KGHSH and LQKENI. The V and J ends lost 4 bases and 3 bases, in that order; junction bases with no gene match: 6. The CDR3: CASSLTGHYNQPQHF. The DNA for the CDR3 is TGTGCCAGCTCACTGACAGGGCACTACAATCAGCCCCAGCATTTT.

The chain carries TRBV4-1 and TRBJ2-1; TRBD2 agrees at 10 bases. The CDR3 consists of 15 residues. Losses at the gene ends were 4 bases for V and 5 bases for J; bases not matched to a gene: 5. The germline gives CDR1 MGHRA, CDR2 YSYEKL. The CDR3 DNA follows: TGCGCCAGCAGCCTTGGACTAGCGGTCAACAATGAGCAGTTCTTC. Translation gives CASSLGLAVNNEQFF.

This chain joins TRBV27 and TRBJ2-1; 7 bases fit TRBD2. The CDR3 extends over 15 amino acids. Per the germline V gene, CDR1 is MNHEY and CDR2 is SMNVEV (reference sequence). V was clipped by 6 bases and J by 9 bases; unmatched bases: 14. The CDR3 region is CASSPLAGNEIEQFF. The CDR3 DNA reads TGTGCCAGCAGCCCCTTAGCGGGTAATGAGATTGAGCAGTTCTTC.

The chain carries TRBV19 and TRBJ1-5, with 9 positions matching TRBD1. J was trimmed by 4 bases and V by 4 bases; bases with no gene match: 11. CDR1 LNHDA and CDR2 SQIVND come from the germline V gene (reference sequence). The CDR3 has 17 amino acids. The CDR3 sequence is CASSTQPGQGRNQPQHF. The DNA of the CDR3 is TGTGCCAGTAGTACCCAACCGGGACAGGGAAGGAATCAGCCCCAGCATTTT.

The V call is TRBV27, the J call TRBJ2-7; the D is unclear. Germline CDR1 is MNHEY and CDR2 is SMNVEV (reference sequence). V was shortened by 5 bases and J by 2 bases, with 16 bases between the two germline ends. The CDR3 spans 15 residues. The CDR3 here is CASSPRSVITYEQYF. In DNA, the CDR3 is TGTGCCAGCAGTCCACGGTCCGTAATTACCTACGAGCAGTACTTC.

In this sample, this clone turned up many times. The CDR3 nucleotides read TGTGCCTGTGCCCTAGCGGGAGTCAATGAGCAGTTCTTC. Translated, it gives CACALAGVNEQFF. The chain combines TRBV6-6 with TRBJ2-1; 10 nucleotides agree with TRBD2. The CDR3 loop spans 13 amino acids. V shed 11 bases and J 6 bases; nucleotides not matched to a gene: 7. The germline V gene has CDR1 MNHNY and CDR2 SVGAGI (reference sequence).

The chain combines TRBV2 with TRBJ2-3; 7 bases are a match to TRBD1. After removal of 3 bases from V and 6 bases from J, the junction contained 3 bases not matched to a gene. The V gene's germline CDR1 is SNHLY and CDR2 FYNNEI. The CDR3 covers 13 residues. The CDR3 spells CASSDDRVDTQYF. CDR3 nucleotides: TGTGCCAGCAGTGATGACAGGGTGGATACGCAGTATTTT.

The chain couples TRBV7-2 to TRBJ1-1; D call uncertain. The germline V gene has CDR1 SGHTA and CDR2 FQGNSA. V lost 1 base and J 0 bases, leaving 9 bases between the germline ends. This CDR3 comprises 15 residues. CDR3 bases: TGTGCCAGCAGCTTAGTGAGAGGAGTGAACACTGAAGCTTTCTTT. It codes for CASSLVRGVNTEAFF.

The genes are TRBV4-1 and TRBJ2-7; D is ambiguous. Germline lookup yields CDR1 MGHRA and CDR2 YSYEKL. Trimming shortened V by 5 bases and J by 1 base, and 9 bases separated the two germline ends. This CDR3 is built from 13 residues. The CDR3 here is CASSGHISYEQYF. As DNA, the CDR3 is TGCGCCAGCAGCGGGCATATTTCCTACGAGCAGTACTTC.

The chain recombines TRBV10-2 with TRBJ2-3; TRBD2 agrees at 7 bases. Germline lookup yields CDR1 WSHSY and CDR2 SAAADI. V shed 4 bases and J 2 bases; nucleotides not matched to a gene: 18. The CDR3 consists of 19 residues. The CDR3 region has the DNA TGCGCCAGCAGTGGTTCTCCCACTACTAGCGAGGCTTACACAGATACGCAGTATTTT. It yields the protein CASSGSPTTSEAYTDTQYF.

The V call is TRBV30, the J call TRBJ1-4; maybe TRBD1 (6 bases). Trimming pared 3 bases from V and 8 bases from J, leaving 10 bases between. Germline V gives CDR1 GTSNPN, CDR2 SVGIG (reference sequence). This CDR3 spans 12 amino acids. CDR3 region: CAWRWGREKLFF. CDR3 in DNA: TGTGCCTGGAGGTGGGGGCGGGAAAAACTGTTTTTT.

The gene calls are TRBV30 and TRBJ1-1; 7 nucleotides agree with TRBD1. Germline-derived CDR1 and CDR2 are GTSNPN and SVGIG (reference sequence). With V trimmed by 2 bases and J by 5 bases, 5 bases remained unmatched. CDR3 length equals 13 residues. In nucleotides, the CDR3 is TGTGCCTGGAGTAAGACAGGGTGGACTGAAGCTTTCTTT. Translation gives CAWSKTGWTEAFF.

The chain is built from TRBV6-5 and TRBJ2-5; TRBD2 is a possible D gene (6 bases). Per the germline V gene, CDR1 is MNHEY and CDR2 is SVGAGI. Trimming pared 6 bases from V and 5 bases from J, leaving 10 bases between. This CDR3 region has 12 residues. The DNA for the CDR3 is TGTGCCAGCAGGGAGGGAAGGGAGACCCAGTACTTC. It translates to CASREGRETQYF.

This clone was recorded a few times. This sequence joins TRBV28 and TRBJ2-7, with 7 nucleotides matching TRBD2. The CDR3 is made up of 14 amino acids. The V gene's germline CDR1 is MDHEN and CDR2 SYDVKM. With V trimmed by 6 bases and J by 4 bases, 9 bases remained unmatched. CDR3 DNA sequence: TGTGCCAGCAGGAGGGCGGGAGTCGGTTACGAGCAGTACTTC. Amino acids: CASRRAGVGYEQYF.

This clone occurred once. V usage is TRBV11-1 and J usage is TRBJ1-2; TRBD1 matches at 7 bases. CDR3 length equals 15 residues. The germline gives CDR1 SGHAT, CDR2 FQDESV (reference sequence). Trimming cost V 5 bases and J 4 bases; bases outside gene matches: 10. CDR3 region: CASSPRDREPYGYTF. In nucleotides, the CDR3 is TGTGCCAGCAGCCCTCGGGACAGAGAACCCTATGGCTACACCTTC.

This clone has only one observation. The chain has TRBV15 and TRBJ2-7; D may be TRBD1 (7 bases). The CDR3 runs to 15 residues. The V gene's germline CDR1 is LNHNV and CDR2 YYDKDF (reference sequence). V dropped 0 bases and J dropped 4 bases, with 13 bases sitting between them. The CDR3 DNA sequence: TGTGCCACCAGCAGAGAGGAGGGGGCGATATACGAGCAGTACTTC. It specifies CATSREEGAIYEQYF.

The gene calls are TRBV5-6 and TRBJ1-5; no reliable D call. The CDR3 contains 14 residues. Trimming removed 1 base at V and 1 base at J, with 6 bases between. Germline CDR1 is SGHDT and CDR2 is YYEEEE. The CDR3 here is CASSLWQSNQPQHF. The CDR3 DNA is TGTGCCAGCAGCTTGTGGCAGAGCAATCAGCCCCAGCATTTT.

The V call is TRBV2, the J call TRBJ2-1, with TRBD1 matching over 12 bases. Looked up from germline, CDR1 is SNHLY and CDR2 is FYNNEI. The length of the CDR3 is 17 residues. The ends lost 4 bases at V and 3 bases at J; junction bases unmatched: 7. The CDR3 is CASSGEGTGGLYNEQFF. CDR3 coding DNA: TGTGCCAGCAGTGGGGAAGGGACAGGGGGCCTCTACAATGAGCAGTTCTTC.

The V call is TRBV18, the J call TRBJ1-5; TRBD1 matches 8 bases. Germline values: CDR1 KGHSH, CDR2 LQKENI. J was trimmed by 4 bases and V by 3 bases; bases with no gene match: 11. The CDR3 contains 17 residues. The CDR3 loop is CASSPGTGQGRNQPQHF. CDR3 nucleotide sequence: TGTGCCAGCTCACCTGGTACTGGACAGGGTAGAAATCAGCCCCAGCATTTT.

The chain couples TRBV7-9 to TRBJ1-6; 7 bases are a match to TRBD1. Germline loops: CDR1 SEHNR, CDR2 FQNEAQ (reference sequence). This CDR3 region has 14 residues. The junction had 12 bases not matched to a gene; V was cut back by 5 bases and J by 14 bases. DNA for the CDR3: TGTGCCAGCAGCCCCGGGACAGCCCTAACGACCCTCCACTTT. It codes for CASSPGTALTTLHF. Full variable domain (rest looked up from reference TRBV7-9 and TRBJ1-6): DTGVSQNPRHKITKRGQNVTFRCDPISEHNRLYWYRQTLGQGPEFLTYFQNEAQLEKSRLLSDRFSAERPKGSFSTLEIQRTEQGDSAMYLCASSPGTALTTLHFGNGTRLTVT.

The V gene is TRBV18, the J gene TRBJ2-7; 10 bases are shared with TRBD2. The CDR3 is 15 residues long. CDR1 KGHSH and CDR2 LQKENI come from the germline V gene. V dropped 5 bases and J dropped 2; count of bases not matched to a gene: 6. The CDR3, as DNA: TGTGCCAGCTCAACCTCCGGACTAGCGGCCTACGAGCAGTACTTC. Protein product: CASSTSGLAAYEQYF.